This TCR beta chain derives from a study of blood T cell repertoires in COVID-19. For the study at large: Some COVID-19 samples were acute and others convalescent; all came from the United States, Italy and Spain. T cells, B-cell-depleted T cells, or PBMCs supplied cDNA or gDNA.

CDR3 length equals 15 residues. Germline V CDR1 and CDR2: SGHRS, YFSETQ. With 0 bases clipped from V and 3 bases from J, the junction kept 6 bases outside the gene matches. Per the study methods: Amplifying reference gene primers gave estimates of nucleated cell counts. TCRdb's table, derived via immunoSEQ multiplex PCR, lists solely in-frame clones and lacks some. The D gene and trimming were derived from the DNA, and the V and J assignments and clone size from that table. The sample consists of roughly 72,000 clones, around 90% of them appearing once. V gene TRBV5-1 combines with J gene TRBJ2-7; 7 bases map to TRBD1. This sequence originates from a human donor in a cohort sampled during active COVID-19. Sequenced material: peripheral blood. CDR3 nucleotide sequence: TGCGCCAGCAGCTTGGACGGGACAGCAAGCTACGAGCAGTACTTC. Amino acids: CASSLDGTASYEQYF. The full variable domain, rest sourced from reference TRBV5-1 and TRBJ2-7, is KAGVTQTPRYLIKTRGQQVTLSCSPISGHRSVSWYQQTPGQGLQFLFEYFSETQRNKGNFPGRFSGRQFSNSRSEMNVSTLELGDSALYLCASSLDGTASYEQYFGPGTRLTVT.